Below are 10 T cell receptor beta chains sequenced from a single sample in a study of identical twins. TCRdb analysed the 5' RACE reads with MiXCR anew, one entry per CDR3 protein. The table lists roughly 750,000 distinct CDR3 sequences, about 20% of them singletons. The data were also submitted as part of a second study, on T cells expressing NK-cell markers.

The sample consisted of PBMCs. These TCRs come from a woman aged 18 to 35 in good health.

V gene TRBV24-1 combines with J gene TRBJ2-5; 7 bases map to TRBD1. V was clipped by 3 bases and J by 2 bases; unmatched bases: 5. This CDR3 spans 15 amino acids. CDR1 KGHDR and CDR2 SFDVKD come from the germline V gene. The CDR3 DNA reads TGTGCCACCAGTGATCCCGTGGACAGGCAAGAGACCCAGTACTTC. Amino acids: CATSDPVDRQETQYF.

For the CDR3, the DNA is TGTGCCAGCAGGCCCAGGGGCACTGAAGCTTTCTTT. Translating it yields CASRPRGTEAFF. The rearrangement uses TRBV12-3 or TRBV12-4 and TRBJ1-1; D may be TRBD1 (6 bases). The CDR3 totals 12 residues. The germline V and J ends were trimmed by 6 bases and 4 bases, with 9 bases remaining between them.

Only a few counts were recorded for this clonotype. The J gene is TRBJ2-7, the V gene TRBV11-2, with D perhaps TRBD1 (6 bases). Trimming took 5 bases from V and 0 from J, leaving 11 bases between them. The CDR3 is 14 residues long. From germline, CDR1 is SGHAT and CDR2 FQNNGV. The CDR3 spells CASSLTGPSYEQYF. CDR3 in DNA: TGTGCCAGCAGCCTAACAGGGCCCTCCTACGAGCAGTACTTC.

This clonotype was seen a handful of times. The chain carries TRBV20-1 and TRBJ2-3, with D possibly TRBD2 on 6 matching bases. The V end was cut by 3 bases, the J end by 1 base, with 11 bases between. The CDR3 covers 14 residues. Germline CDR1 reads DFQATT; CDR2 reads SNEGSKA (reference sequence). CDR3 in amino acids: CSARGAGRTDTQYF. The DNA for the CDR3 is TGCAGTGCTAGGGGCGCGGGACGCACAGATACGCAGTATTTT.

This clonotype has only a few counts. The chain combines TRBV4-3 with TRBJ2-5, with 13 bases lining up with TRBD2. Trimming cost V 3 bases and J 5 bases; bases outside gene matches: 6. The CDR3 contains 16 residues. CDR1 and CDR2 (germline): LGHNA, YSLEER. CDR3 sequence: CASSQTSGRTGETQYF. The CDR3 DNA is TGCGCCAGCAGCCAGACTAGCGGGAGGACTGGTGAGACCCAGTACTTC.

The chain recombines TRBV20-1 with TRBJ2-2; 14 positions match TRBD2. In germline, CDR1 is DFQATT, CDR2 SNEGSKA (reference sequence). This CDR3 has 15 amino acids. V was pared by 8 bases and J by 5 bases, with 7 bases of the junction left unmatched. CDR3 protein: CSTTSGRGRTGELFF. CDR3 in DNA: TGCAGTACGACTAGCGGGAGGGGAAGGACCGGGGAGCTGTTTTTT.

This clonotype appeared a few times. CDR3 coding DNA: TGTGCCAGCAGCCAACTGTGGGGGGACACCGGGGAGCTGTTTTTT. It translates to CASSQLWGDTGELFF. The rearrangement links TRBV4-2 to TRBJ2-2; maybe TRBD2 (6 bases). CDR3 length: 15 amino acids. Trimming left V 2 bases short and J 3 bases short, with 10 bases between. Germline-derived CDR1 and CDR2 are LGHNA and YNFKEQ.

This chain links TRBV18 with TRBJ2-7, with TRBD1 as a possible D gene (6 bases). V dropped 6 bases and J dropped 7 bases, with 13 bases sitting between them. Germline V lookup: CDR1 KGHSH, CDR2 LQKENI. The CDR3 extends over 12 amino acids. CDR3 protein: CASSRQAGEQYF. CDR3 DNA sequence: TGTGCCAGCTCTCGACAGGCAGGGGAGCAGTACTTC.

This clonotype was seen only a few times. The rearrangement uses TRBV20-1 and TRBJ2-1; 8 bases match TRBD2. CDR1 DFQATT and CDR2 SNEGSKA come from the germline V gene (reference sequence). CDR3 length equals 14 residues. After removal of 3 bases from V and 5 bases from J, the junction contained 6 bases not matched to a gene. Here the CDR3 DNA reads TGCAGTGCTAGTGGTCGACTAGCGCACAATGAGCAGTTCTTC. Amino acid sequence: CSASGRLAHNEQFF.

This clonotype was observed a handful of times. The V gene is TRBV10-3, the J gene TRBJ1-1; TRBD1 is a possible D gene (5 bases). V lost 4 bases and J lost 1, with 7 bases in between. The CDR3 has 13 residues. The germline gives CDR1 ENHRY, CDR2 SYGVKD. CDR3 sequence reads: CAISGRANTEAFF. The CDR3 region has the DNA TGTGCCATCAGTGGCAGGGCGAACACTGAAGCTTTCTTT.